The present T cell receptor beta chain was sequenced within a study of blood T cell repertoires in COVID-19. Study-wide context: The analysed material was cDNA or gDNA that came from T cells, B-cell-depleted T cells, or PBMCs.

Methods used by the authors: Estimated nucleated cell counts came from reference gene primer amplification. Measured with immunoSEQ multiplex PCR; TCRdb has only the in-frame clones, and not every one. V and J calls plus clone size are reproduced from that table; the DNA served to infer D and trimming. Of 130,000 to 150,000 clones in the sample, more than 80% were seen once. Germline-derived CDR1 and CDR2 are MDHEN and SYDVKM. V was shortened by 6 bases and J by 4 bases, with 25 bases between the two germline ends. The CDR3 loop spans 17 amino acids. The receptor was derived from a woman aged 55 to 70 with active COVID-19. The V gene is TRBV28, the J gene TRBJ2-7; D may be TRBD2 (5 bases). What was sequenced was peripheral blood. The DNA of the CDR3 is TGTGCCAGCAGCCCATGGTTTAAAACCGAGGACTTATACGAGCAGTACTTC. It encodes CASSPWFKTEDLYEQYF.